This TCR beta chain was sequenced in a study of pediatric ulcerative colitis (dated by TCRdb to about 2019). For the wider study: Pancolitis was present in several ulcerative colitis patients and left-sided colitis in two, and histology consistent with ulcerative colitis was found in all of these patients. About 10 newly diagnosed, treatment-naive pediatric ulcerative colitis patients and a few non-IBD control children each provided paired blood and rectal samples. By Pediatric Ulcerative Colitis Activity Index, mild disease was classified in a couple of patients, moderate disease in four and acute severe colitis in three.

What the authors observed across the whole study: Two rectal CDR3 clonotypes turned up in every ulcerative colitis patient but in none of the controls. Significantly higher autologous blood-rectal clonal overlap was found in ulcerative colitis patients than in controls, which suggested increased T cell trafficking to inflamed tissue. For technical reasons, blood samples from two patients gave substantially fewer templates, and these samples were excluded from the blood-rectal overlap analysis. Because repertoires were derived from total lymphocyte DNA, patterns in rare subsets such as regulatory T cells may not have been reflected. Controls, mild-moderate and acute severe colitis patients were separated by rectal repertoire features, and reduced rectal diversity due to clonal expansions was observed in acute severe colitis. Blood-derived T cells may have been included in the rectal pinch biopsies, particularly in patients with overt colitis. The healthy control group was small, consisting of only a handful of individuals.

Between the V and J ends, shortened by 4 bases and 10 bases respectively, the junction contains 10 bases. CDR1 and CDR2 are read off the germline V gene as SGHVS and FNYEAQ. Taken from cysteine to phenylalanine, the CDR3 has 11 residues. CDR3 DNA only is kept here, 33 bases in frame from base 1. Through the immunoSEQ TRB Survey service, multiplex V and J primers were used to amplify rearranged CDR3 beta regions from genomic DNA. To keep sequencing depth equal across samples, survey-level depth of up to 500,000 reads per sample was applied. Libraries were purified, pooled and sequenced on Illumina technology. Turning to the authors' computational methods: Productive clonality, sample overlap, pairwise scatters, CDR3 beta length, V/D/J gene usage and productiveness were all assessed with the immunoSEQ online tools. Calculated diversity was the number of unique rearrangements divided by total templates times 100; Shannon and Simpson indices were also computed. Principal component analysis used the R prcomp function and ggbiplot package on Z-score normalized data. Blood-rectal clonal overlap within each subject was quantified with Morisita's index. TCRdb mirrors the immuneACCESS table, restricted to in-frame sequences. Some clones are absent from its copies; in checked studies, under half trace to an unresolved V gene, and the reason for the others is unknown. D and trimming come from the DNA, and the V and J calls and clone size come from that table. In this sample the table shows tens of thousands of clones, around 80% of which occur a single time. Over 0.95% of the sample comes from the top ten.

During colonoscopy, one to two pinch biopsies were obtained from the rectum for research purposes. Before the diagnostic colonoscopy, none of the ulcerative colitis patients had been given any immunosuppressive medication. Rectal biopsies were digested with proteinase K before DNA isolation. The Wizard kit (Promega) was used to extract genomic DNA from the blood and intestinal samples. Comments on this clone: This clone's antigen is unknown. Base quality data are lacking; no much larger clone is found one base away.

The sequencing input was gut tissue. The clonotype comes from a boy aged 5 to 17 with mild ulcerative colitis. This receptor chain uses TRBV7-6 and TRBJ1-1, with the identity of the D gene unclear. The nucleotide sequence reads as follows: TGTGCCAGCAGCTACGCAGGTAGAGCTTTCTTT. It encodes CASSYAGRAFF.